The entry that follows covers one T cell receptor beta chain sequence. This record comes from a study of blood T cell repertoires in COVID-19. Whole-study context: Sites across the United States, Italy and Spain contributed samples from acute and convalescent COVID-19. The analysed material was cDNA or gDNA that came from T cells, B-cell-depleted T cells, or PBMCs.

Germline values: CDR1 SGHAT, CDR2 FQDESV (reference sequence). This CDR3 spans 15 amino acids. V dropped 1 base and J dropped 7 bases, with 17 bases sitting between them. Per the original data handling: It was from reference gene primer amplification that nucleated cell counts were estimated. Clones were read by immunoSEQ multiplex PCR, and TCRdb kept only the in-frame ones, dropping some. V and J calls and clone size come straight from that table; D and trimming were deduced from the DNA. The top ten hold 3% to 3.5% of the sample, which has 250,000 or so clones, about 85% seen once. The clonotype originates from a man between 18 and 29 years old with active or convalescent COVID-19. This chain connects TRBV11-1 to TRBJ2-7; D is perhaps TRBD1 (5 bases). Material for sequencing was peripheral blood. Written as DNA, the CDR3 is TGTGCCAGCAGCTTAGGGCAGGGTATGATGAAGGAGCAGTACTTC. This codes for CASSLGQGMMKEQYF. The full variable domain, with the rest looked up from reference TRBV11-1 and TRBJ2-7, is EAEVAQSPRYKITEKSQAVAFWCDPISGHATLYWYRQILGQGPELLVQFQDESVVDDSQLPKDRFSAERLKGVDSTLKIQPAELGDSAMYLCASSLGQGMMKEQYFGPGTRLTVT.